This TCR beta chain appears in the sequencing data of a study of primary melanoma T cells and metastatic recurrence. Study details: Samples were primary melanomas of stage T2 to T4.

Patients with resected primary melanoma were considered at risk of metastatic recurrence. This CDR3 comprises 17 residues. Germline V gene sequence: CDR1 LNHDA, CDR2 SQIVND (reference sequence). V trimming: 1 base; J trimming: 0 bases; junction bases outside the gene matches: 4. Findings and caveats of the study: Suggested, not shown: primary melanomas can contain effective antitumor T cells. Regardless of ulceration, mitotic rate or nodal disease, >20% T-cell fraction appeared protective.

Profiled with immunoSEQ multiplex PCR; TCRdb holds only in-frame clones, not every one. Found here are several thousand clones, around 82% of them singletons; the top ten hold under 25%. In the case of this clone: Its antigen is currently unknown.

The receptor was isolated from a human donor with melanoma. The J gene is TRBJ2-1, the V gene TRBV19, with 9 bases fitting TRBD2. Sample: melanoma tumor tissue. CDR3 sequence reads: CASSIGLAVSSYNEQFF. The CDR3 DNA follows: TGTGCCAGTAGTATAGGACTAGCGGTAAGCTCCTACAATGAGCAGTTCTTC.